The T cell receptor beta chain under discussion was sequenced for a study of OX40 agonist ivuxolimab in advanced cancers. Across the whole study: Patients received ivuxolimab, an intravenous treatment, every 2 weeks at 0.01 to 10 mg/kg.

The assay was immunoSEQ multiplex PCR, and TCRdb's table has in-frame clones only and misses some. This table has more than 15,000 clones, roughly four fifths appearing once. This CDR3 contains 13 residues. The trim removed 6 bases at V and 9 bases at J, leaving 7 bases unmatched. Germline CDR1 MNHEY, CDR2 SVGAGI. The source was CD4+ or CD8+ T cells sorted from blood, collected in a trial of the OX40 agonist ivuxolimab. The TCR originated in an adult with an advanced solid tumor such as melanoma, head and neck, liver or kidney cancer. The chain joins TRBV6-5 to TRBJ2-4; 8 bases are a match to TRBD1. Here the CDR3 reads CASSSDRGGIQYF. The CDR3 DNA sequence: TGTGCCAGCAGCTCCGACAGGGGAGGCATTCAGTACTTC.